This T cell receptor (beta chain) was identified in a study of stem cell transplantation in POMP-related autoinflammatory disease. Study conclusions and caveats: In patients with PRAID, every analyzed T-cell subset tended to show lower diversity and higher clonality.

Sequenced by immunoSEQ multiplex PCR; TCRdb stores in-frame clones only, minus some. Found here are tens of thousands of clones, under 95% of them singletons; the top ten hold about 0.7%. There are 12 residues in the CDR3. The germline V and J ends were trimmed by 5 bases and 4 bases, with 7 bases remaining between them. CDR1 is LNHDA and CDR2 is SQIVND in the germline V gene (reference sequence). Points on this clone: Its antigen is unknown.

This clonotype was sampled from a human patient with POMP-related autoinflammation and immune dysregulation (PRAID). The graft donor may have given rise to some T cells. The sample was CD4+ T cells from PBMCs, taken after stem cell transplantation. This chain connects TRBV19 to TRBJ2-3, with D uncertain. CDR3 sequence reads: CASSFLADTQYF. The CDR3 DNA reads TGTGCCAGTAGTTTCCTGGCAGATACGCAGTATTTT. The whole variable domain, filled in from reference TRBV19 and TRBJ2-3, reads DGGITQSPKYLFRKEGQNVTLSCEQNLNHDAMYWYRQDPGQGLRLIYYSQIVNDFQKGDIAEGYSVSREKKESFPLTVTSAQKNPTAFYLCASSFLADTQYFGPGTRLTVL.